Detailed here is one T cell receptor beta chain. Germline V lookup: CDR1 DFQATT, CDR2 SNEGSKA (reference sequence). V lost 3 bases, J lost 1 base, and 9 bases lay in between. The CDR3 runs to 13 residues. The data were obtained in a study of regulatory T cells in long-lasting Graves disease. Documented time point: persistent/refractory GD, antithyroid drugs over 5 years with positive TRAb. RNA isolated from PBMCs was used to make the TCR library. Arm-PCR of CDR3 regions and iRepertoire HTBI primers were used to build TCR beta libraries. TCRdb processed the multiplex PCR reads anew with MiXCR; each CDR3 protein has one entry. In the table there are about 300,000 distinct CDR3 sequences, 20% to 25% of which are singletons.

The chain links TRBV20-1 to TRBJ2-5; D ambiguous. The clonotype was recovered from a female donor with Graves disease. This material consisted of peripheral blood mononuclear cells (PBMCs), taken when the disease was refractory, from a patient treated with antithyroid drugs. This CDR3 is CSASTQRQETQYF. CDR3 nucleotide sequence: TGCAGTGCTAGCACCCAGCGCCAAGAGACCCAGTACTTC.